These 18 T cell receptor beta chains were all obtained from the same sample, sequenced in a study of vaccination effects on CD4 cells after COVID-19. The protocol was immunoSEQ multiplex PCR, while the TCRdb copy is restricted to in-frame clones and leaves out a portion. The sample lists 20,000 to 25,000 clones; approximately 80% were seen once. Antigen-specific CD4+ T cells expanded by the ViraFEST assay with viral peptide pools were then sequenced. Culturing for about 10 days preceded CD4+ T cell isolation. The vaccine given was either BNT162b2 or mRNA-1273, in two doses. Antigens for these TCRs are unknown. The sample here was CD4+ T cells from PBMCs cultured with SARS-CoV-2 spike peptides, taken after COVID-19 vaccination. The receptors shown here come from a human donor who received a COVID-19 vaccine. Some clones in this sample may be carry-over from other donors' samples.

The chain links TRBV9 to TRBJ2-1; TRBD2 matches 10 bases. This CDR3 region has 15 residues. The V gene's germline CDR1 is SGDLS and CDR2 YYNGEE. V dropped 3 bases and J dropped 9; count of bases not matched to a gene: 9. CDR3 region: CASSDTSGVVSEQFF. CDR3 nucleotides: TGTGCCAGCAGCGATACTAGCGGGGTGGTTAGTGAGCAGTTCTTC. The full variable domain, its missing parts supplied by reference TRBV9 and TRBJ2-1, is DSGVTQTPKHLITATGQRVTLRCSPRSGDLSVYWYQQSLDQGLQFLIQYYNGEERAKGNILERFSAQQFPDLHSELNLSSLELGDSALYFCASSDTSGVVSEQFFGPGTRLTVL.

V and J are TRBV6-5 and TRBJ2-1, with TRBD2 matching over 8 bases. The ends lost 4 bases at V and 5 bases at J; junction bases unmatched: 10. The CDR3 loop spans 16 amino acids. In germline, CDR1 is MNHEY, CDR2 SVGAGI. The DNA for the CDR3 is TGTGCCAGCAGTTCATGGGCAGCGGGGGATGACAATGAGCAGTTCTTC. Encoded protein: CASSSWAAGDDNEQFF.

V is TRBV6-6 and J is TRBJ2-5, with TRBD2 identical over 12 bases. V lost 6 bases to trimming and J lost 1 base; unmatched junction nucleotides: 6. CDR1 and CDR2 from the germline V gene are MNHNY and SVGAGI (reference sequence). CDR3 length: 16 amino acids. CDR3 sequence reads: CASRTGLAGFQETQYF. The CDR3 DNA is TGTGCCAGCAGAACCGGACTAGCGGGGTTCCAAGAGACCCAGTACTTC.

This clone is a singleton in its sample. The chain has TRBV6-5 and TRBJ2-7; 7 bases are shared with TRBD2. Germline V gene lookup returns CDR1 MNHEY and CDR2 SVGAGI. CDR3 size: 12 residues. V lost 6 bases, J lost 4 bases, and 3 bases stayed unmatched. The CDR3, as DNA: TGTGCCAGCAGGGGGCGGGGGTACGAGCAGTACGTC. This gives the protein CASRGRGYEQYV.

This clone was seen a single time. V and J are TRBV6-5 and TRBJ1-6; TRBD1 might be the D (6 bases). The CDR3 has 14 amino acids. The V gene's germline CDR1 is MNHEY and CDR2 SVGAGI. Trimming took 6 bases from V and 7 from J, leaving 13 bases between them. CDR3 region: CASRLTGTNSPLHF. DNA for the CDR3: TGTGCCAGCAGGTTGACAGGTACCAATTCACCCCTCCACTTT.

This clone was observed once. V is TRBV5-6 and J is TRBJ2-2, with 7 bases identical to TRBD1. CDR1 and CDR2 from the germline V gene are SGHDT and YYEEEE. V lost 7 bases to trimming and J lost 4 bases; unmatched junction nucleotides: 10. CDR3 length: 15 residues. The CDR3 coding sequence is TGTGCCAGCCGGGACGCAGGGGGTCCCACCGGGGAGCTGTTTTTT. Translating it yields CASRDAGGPTGELFF.

This chain links TRBV7-3 with TRBJ2-3; possible D gene TRBD2, 5 bases. The CDR3 has 15 residues. The germline gives CDR1 SGHTA, CDR2 FQGTGA. Trimming left V 0 bases short and J 6 bases short, with 13 bases between. CDR3 loop: CASSLTGEQSDTQYF. CDR3 in DNA: TGTGCCAGCAGCTTAACCGGGGAACAGTCGGATACGCAGTATTTT. The full variable domain, rest sourced from reference TRBV7-3 and TRBJ2-3, is GAGVSQTPSNKVTEKGKYVELRCDPISGHTALYWYRQSLGQGPEFLIYFQGTGAADDSGLPNDRFFAVRPEGSVSTLKIQRTERGDSAVYLCASSLTGEQSDTQYFGPGTRLTVL.

This chain links TRBV18 with TRBJ2-5, with 7 bases matching TRBD1. Trimming removed 0 bases from V and 4 bases from J; junction bases left unmatched: 5. The CDR3 runs 15 residues. Germline CDR1 and CDR2: KGHSH and LQKENI. CDR3 residues: CASSPPSGGRETQYF. The CDR3 DNA follows: TGTGCCAGCTCACCACCTTCAGGGGGAAGAGAGACCCAGTACTTC.

This sequence joins TRBV5-6 and TRBJ1-2; D might be TRBD1 (5 bases). Germline V gives CDR1 SGHDT, CDR2 YYEEEE. Trimming removed 0 bases from V and 0 bases from J, with 12 bases in between. This CDR3 spans 16 amino acids. CDR3 nucleotide sequence: TGTGCCAGCAGCTTGGGCGGTGGGGGAACTAACTATGGCTACACCTTC. It codes for CASSLGGGGTNYGYTF.

A single count supports this clone. The CDR3: CASTYQIGGEEYV. CDR3 DNA sequence: TGTGCCAGCACCTATCAAATCGGAGGGGAGGAGTACGTC. The rearrangement links TRBV2 to TRBJ2-7, with a weak D call TRBD2 (6 bases). Trimming took 7 bases from V and 11 from J, leaving 21 bases between them. The CDR3 covers 13 residues. Germline V gene sequence: CDR1 SNHLY, CDR2 FYNNEI.

The V call is TRBV4-1, the J call TRBJ1-2; D gene ambiguous. The CDR3 has 16 amino acids. The V end was cut by 2 bases, the J end by 3 bases, with 16 bases between. Germline V gives CDR1 MGHRA, CDR2 YSYEKL. CDR3 sequence (DNA): TGCGCCAGCAGCCAAACGGTTGGCAGAGAATACTATGGCTACACCTTC. Its translation is CASSQTVGREYYGYTF.

The V gene is TRBV19, the J gene TRBJ1-2; the D is unclear. In germline, CDR1 is LNHDA, CDR2 SQIVND (reference sequence). This CDR3 region has 14 residues. V lost 2 bases and J 4 bases, leaving 11 bases between the germline ends. The CDR3 DNA follows: TGTGCCAGTAGTATACAGTATCCGCCCTATGGCTACACCTTC. This translates into CASSIQYPPYGYTF.

This sequence joins TRBV4-1 and TRBJ1-3; D uncertain. CDR3 length: 14 residues. CDR1 MGHRA and CDR2 YSYEKL come from the germline V gene. V lost 4 bases to trimming and J lost 4 bases, with 11 bases between them. CDR3 sequence reads: CASSPVGPGNTIYF. The CDR3 DNA is TGCGCCAGCAGCCCCGTAGGGCCGGGAAACACCATATATTTT.

This clone was picked up one time. The chain couples TRBV2 to TRBJ1-1, with D tentatively TRBD1 (5 bases). Trimming removed 4 bases from V and 4 bases from J, with 13 bases in between. Looked up from germline, CDR1 is SNHLY and CDR2 is FYNNEI. This CDR3 is built from 14 residues. CDR3 amino acids: CASSARGEFTEAFF. CDR3 nucleotide sequence: TGTGCCAGCAGTGCCCGGGGGGAGTTCACTGAAGCTTTCTTT.

The chain recombines TRBV6-2 or TRBV6-3 with TRBJ1-1; D gene ambiguous. Germline lookup yields CDR1 MNHEY and CDR2 SVGEGT. The CDR3 is 14 amino acids. With 2 bases removed from V and 4 bases from J, the gap between germline ends came to 11 bases. CDR3 sequence: CASSYGTWSTEAFF. CDR3 sequence (DNA): TGTGCCAGCAGTTACGGCACATGGAGCACTGAAGCTTTCTTT.

This clone appeared a few times. V usage is TRBV12-5 and J usage is TRBJ2-7; D gene unclear. Germline loops: CDR1 LGHNT, CDR2 FRNRAP. The CDR3 loop spans 14 amino acids. V was shortened by 0 bases and J by 3 bases, with 9 bases between the two germline ends. CDR3 residues: CASGLVRYYYEQYV. The CDR3 DNA reads TGTGCTAGTGGTTTGGTACGTTATTACTACGAGCAGTACGTC.

V usage is TRBV3-1 (or the pseudogene TRBV3-2) and J usage is TRBJ2-3; D ambiguous. CDR1 and CDR2 from the germline V gene are LGHDT and YNNKEL (reference sequence). Deletions cut 4 bases from V and 6 bases from J, with 8 bases between. This CDR3 comprises 12 residues. CDR3 sequence (DNA): TGTGCCAGCAGCCGTCCCCCGGATACGCAGTATTTT. Encoded protein: CASSRPPDTQYF.

The gene calls are TRBV6-6 and TRBJ2-7; D ambiguous. The CDR3 runs 13 residues. Germline loops: CDR1 MNHNY, CDR2 SVGAGI (reference sequence). V was clipped by 4 bases and J by 3 bases, with 10 bases between them. CDR3 sequence (DNA): TGTGCCAGCAGTTTAGGCAGCTACTACGAGCAGTACGTC. Its translation: CASSLGSYYEQYV.